This passage covers 11 T cell receptor beta chains from one sample sequenced in a study of a mutant IDH1 vaccine in newly diagnosed glioma. Time point: week 5, during vaccination. Every vaccine dose comprised 300 ug of mutant IDH1 20-mer peptide plus topical imiquimod. Libraries were prepared by immunoSEQ multiplex PCR; TCRdb keeps only in-frame clonotypes and omits some of them. The sample contains approximately 61,000 clones, about 81% of which appear only once. Their cognate antigens are unknown. Specimen: PBMCs, collected from a glioma patient whose treatment included an IDH1 peptide vaccine. All receptors derive from a woman aged 45-65 years with glioma.

CDR3 in amino acids: CASRGPSRLAFF. The CDR3 bases are TGTGCCAGCAGAGGGCCCTCTAGACTAGCTTTCTTT. The chain has TRBV28 and TRBJ1-1, with D uncertain. Germline V lookup: CDR1 MDHEN, CDR2 SYDVKM. The CDR3 consists of 12 residues. With 6 bases removed from V and 10 bases from J, the gap between germline ends came to 15 bases.

This clone is a singleton in its sample. The chain is built from TRBV4-2 and TRBJ1-3; TRBD1 matches at 7 bases. Looked up from germline, CDR1 is LGHNA and CDR2 is YNFKEQ. The CDR3 extends over 18 amino acids. V dropped 5 bases and J dropped 0; count of bases not matched to a gene: 13. The CDR3 DNA follows: TGTGCCAGCAGCGAGAAAGAGGGACAGCTACGCTCTGGAAACACCATATATTTT. Protein product: CASSEKEGQLRSGNTIYF.

The chain uses TRBV18 and TRBJ1-1; D uncertain. Deletions cut 8 bases from V and 10 bases from J, with 11 bases between. The CDR3 spans 10 residues. Germline V CDR1 and CDR2: KGHSH, LQKENI. CDR3 amino acids: CASGKFGAFF. The CDR3 DNA is TGTGCCAGCGGAAAATTCGGAGCTTTCTTT.

Details on this clone: The same CDR3 is also encoded by other DNA sequences in this sample. The J gene is TRBJ1-3, the V gene TRBV9, with unresolved D. This CDR3 is built from 13 residues. Germline V gene data show CDR1 as SGDLS and CDR2 as YYNGEE. Trimming stripped 0 bases from V and 4 bases from J, with 5 bases between. The CDR3 is CASSVGPGNTIYF. For the CDR3, the DNA is TGTGCCAGCAGCGTAGGGCCCGGAAACACCATATATTTT.

CDR3 sequence (DNA): TGTGCCAGTAGTATTCGGGCCACACACCAAGAGACCCAGTACTTC. Its translation: CASSIRATHQETQYF. The chain carries TRBV19 and TRBJ2-5; D is unresolved. The CDR3 covers 15 residues. Germline CDR1 is LNHDA and CDR2 is SQIVND (reference sequence). V was pared by 3 bases and J by 0 bases, with 11 bases between. Together with reference TRBV19 and TRBJ2-5, the CDR3 gives the full variable domain: DGGITQSPKYLFRKEGQNVTLSCEQNLNHDAMYWYRQDPGQGLRLIYYSQIVNDFQKGDIAEGYSVSREKKESFPLTVTSAQKNPTAFYLCASSIRATHQETQYFGPGTRLLVL.

V usage is TRBV5-6 and J usage is TRBJ1-1, with D unclear. There are 14 residues in the CDR3. Germline V gene data show CDR1 as SGHDT and CDR2 as YYEEEE. V shed 1 base and J shed 1 base, with 8 bases lying between them. CDR3: CASSLKGQNTEAFF. The CDR3 DNA reads as TGTGCCAGCAGCTTGAAGGGTCAGAACACTGAAGCTTTCTTT.

The chain carries TRBV11-3 and TRBJ1-1, with 7 bases lining up with TRBD1. The CDR3 runs 14 residues. With V trimmed by 1 base and J by 5 bases, 4 bases remained unmatched. Germline CDR1 SGHNT, CDR2 YENEEA. The CDR3 loop reads CASSLGRGSTEAFF. CDR3 in DNA: TGTGCCAGCAGCTTAGGCAGGGGGTCGACTGAAGCTTTCTTT.

For the CDR3, the DNA is TGCGCCAGCAGCTACCATCTTGGCTCCTACGAGCAGTACTTC. It is translated as CASSYHLGSYEQYF. The V and J genes are TRBV5-1 and TRBJ2-7, with no clear D. V dropped 3 bases and J dropped 0 bases, with 10 bases sitting between them. Germline V lookup: CDR1 SGHRS, CDR2 YFSETQ. This CDR3 has 14 amino acids.

The chain joins TRBV27 to TRBJ1-1, with D tentatively TRBD1 (6 bases). The germline V gene encodes CDR1 MNHEY and CDR2 SMNVEV (reference sequence). The CDR3 runs 15 residues. The germline V and J ends were trimmed by 3 bases and 11 bases, with 22 bases remaining between them. The CDR3 DNA reads TGTGCCAGCAGTTTGGCCGGGCCCCCGGGGGCAGAGGCTTTCTTT. It is translated as CASSLAGPPGAEAFF.

The chain has TRBV6-6 and TRBJ2-3; a weak D match, TRBD2 (7 bases). Trimming took off 0 bases at V and 0 bases at J, with 10 bases between the two ends. Germline loops: CDR1 MNHNY, CDR2 SVGAGI (reference sequence). The CDR3 length is 16 residues. The CDR3 bases are TGTGCCAGCAGTTACTCGAGGGGGGGAAGCACAGATACGCAGTATTTT. As protein: CASSYSRGGSTDTQYF.

This clone was counted a single time. The chain couples TRBV7-2 to TRBJ1-1; no clear D. Trimming took off 5 bases at V and 1 base at J, with 11 bases between the two ends. The V gene's germline CDR1 is SGHTA and CDR2 FQGNSA. The CDR3 totals 14 residues. The CDR3 coding sequence is TGTGCCAGCAGCCCCCGACACAAGAACACTGAAGCTTTCTTT. It yields the protein CASSPRHKNTEAFF.